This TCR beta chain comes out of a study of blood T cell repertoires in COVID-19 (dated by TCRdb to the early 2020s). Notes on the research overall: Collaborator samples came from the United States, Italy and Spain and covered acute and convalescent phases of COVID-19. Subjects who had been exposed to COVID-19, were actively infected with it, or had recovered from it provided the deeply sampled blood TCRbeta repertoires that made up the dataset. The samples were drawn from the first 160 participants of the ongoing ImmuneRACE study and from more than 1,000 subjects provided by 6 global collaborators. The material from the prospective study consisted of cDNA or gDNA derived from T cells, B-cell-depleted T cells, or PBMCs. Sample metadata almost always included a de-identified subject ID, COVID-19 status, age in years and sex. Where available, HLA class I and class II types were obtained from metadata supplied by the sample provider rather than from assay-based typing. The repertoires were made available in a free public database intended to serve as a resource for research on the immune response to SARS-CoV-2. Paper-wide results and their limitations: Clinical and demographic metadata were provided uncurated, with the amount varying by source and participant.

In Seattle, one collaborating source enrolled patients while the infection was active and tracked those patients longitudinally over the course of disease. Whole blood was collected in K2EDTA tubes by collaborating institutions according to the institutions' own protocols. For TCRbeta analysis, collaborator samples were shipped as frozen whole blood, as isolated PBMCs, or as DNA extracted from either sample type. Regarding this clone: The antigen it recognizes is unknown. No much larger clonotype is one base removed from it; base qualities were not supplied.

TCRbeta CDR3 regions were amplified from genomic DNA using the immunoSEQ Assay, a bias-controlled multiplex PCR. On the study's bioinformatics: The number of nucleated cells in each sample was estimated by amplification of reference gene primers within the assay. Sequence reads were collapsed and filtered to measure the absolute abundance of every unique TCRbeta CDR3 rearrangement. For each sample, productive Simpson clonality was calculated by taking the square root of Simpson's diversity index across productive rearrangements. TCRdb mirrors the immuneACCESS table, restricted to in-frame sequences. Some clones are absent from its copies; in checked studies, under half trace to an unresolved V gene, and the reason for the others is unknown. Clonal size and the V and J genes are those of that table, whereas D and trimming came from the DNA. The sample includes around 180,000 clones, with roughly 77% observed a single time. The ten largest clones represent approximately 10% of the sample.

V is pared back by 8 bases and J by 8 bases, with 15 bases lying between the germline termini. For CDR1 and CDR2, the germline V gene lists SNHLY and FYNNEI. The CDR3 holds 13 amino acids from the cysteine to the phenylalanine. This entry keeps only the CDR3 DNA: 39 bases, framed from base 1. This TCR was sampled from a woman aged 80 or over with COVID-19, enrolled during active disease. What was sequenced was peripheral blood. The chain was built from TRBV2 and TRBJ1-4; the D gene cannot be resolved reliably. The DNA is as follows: TGTGCCAGCCGGCCCCGAGGTGGCGAAAAACTGTTTTTT. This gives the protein CASRPRGGEKLFF.